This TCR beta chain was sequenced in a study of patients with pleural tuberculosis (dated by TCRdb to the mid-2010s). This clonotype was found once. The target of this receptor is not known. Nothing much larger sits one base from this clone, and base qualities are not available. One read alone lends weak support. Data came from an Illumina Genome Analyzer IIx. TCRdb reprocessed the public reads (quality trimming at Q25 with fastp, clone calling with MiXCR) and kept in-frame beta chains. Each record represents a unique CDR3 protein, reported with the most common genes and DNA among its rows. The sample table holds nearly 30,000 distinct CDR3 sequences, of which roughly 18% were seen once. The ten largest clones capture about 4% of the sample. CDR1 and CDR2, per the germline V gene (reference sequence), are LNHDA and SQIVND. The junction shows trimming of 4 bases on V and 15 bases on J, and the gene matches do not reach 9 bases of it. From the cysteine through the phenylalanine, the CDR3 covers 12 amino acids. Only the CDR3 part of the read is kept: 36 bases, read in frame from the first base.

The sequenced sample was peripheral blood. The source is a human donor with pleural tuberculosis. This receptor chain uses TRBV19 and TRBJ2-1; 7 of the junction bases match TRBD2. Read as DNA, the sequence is TGTGCCAGTAGTACGACTAGCAGTGAACCGTTCTTC. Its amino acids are CASSTTSSEPFF.